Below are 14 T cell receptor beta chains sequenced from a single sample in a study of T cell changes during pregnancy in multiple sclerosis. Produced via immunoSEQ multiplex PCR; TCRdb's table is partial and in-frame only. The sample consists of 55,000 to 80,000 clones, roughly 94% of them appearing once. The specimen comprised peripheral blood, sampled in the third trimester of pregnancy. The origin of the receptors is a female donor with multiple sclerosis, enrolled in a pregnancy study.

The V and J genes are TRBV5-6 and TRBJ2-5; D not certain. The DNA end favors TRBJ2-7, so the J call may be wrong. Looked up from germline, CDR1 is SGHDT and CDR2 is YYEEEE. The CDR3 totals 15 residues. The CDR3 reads CASSLIARNSYEQYF. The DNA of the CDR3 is TGTGCCAGCAGCTTAATAGCACGGAACTCCTACGAGCAGTACTTC.

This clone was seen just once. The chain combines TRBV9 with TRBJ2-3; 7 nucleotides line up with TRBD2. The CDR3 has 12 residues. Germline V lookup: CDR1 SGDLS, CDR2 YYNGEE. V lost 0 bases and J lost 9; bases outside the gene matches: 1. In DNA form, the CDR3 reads TGTGCCAGCAGCGTAGAAGCGGGGACGCAGTATTTT. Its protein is CASSVEAGTQYF.

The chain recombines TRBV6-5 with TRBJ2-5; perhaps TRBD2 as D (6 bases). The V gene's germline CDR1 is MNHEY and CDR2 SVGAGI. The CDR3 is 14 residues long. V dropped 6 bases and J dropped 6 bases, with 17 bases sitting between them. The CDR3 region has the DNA TGTGCCAGCAGCCGACTAGGGGCTGGGAAGACCCAGTACTTC. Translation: CASSRLGAGKTQYF.

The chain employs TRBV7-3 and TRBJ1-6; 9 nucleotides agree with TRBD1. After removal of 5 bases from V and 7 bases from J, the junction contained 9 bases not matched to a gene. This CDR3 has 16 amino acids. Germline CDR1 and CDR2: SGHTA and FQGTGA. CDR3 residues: CASSAGQGRNNSPLHF. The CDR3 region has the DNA TGTGCCAGCAGCGCGGGACAGGGAAGGAACAATTCACCCCTCCACTTT.

CDR3 coding DNA: TGTGCCAGCACGGGGGCTAACTATGGCTACACCTTC. It is translated as CASTGANYGYTF. The rearrangement uses TRBV7-2 and TRBJ1-2, with D maybe TRBD1 (5 bases). This CDR3 region has 12 residues. In germline, CDR1 is SGHTA, CDR2 FQGNSA. Trimming took off 7 bases at V and 0 bases at J, with 6 bases between the two ends.

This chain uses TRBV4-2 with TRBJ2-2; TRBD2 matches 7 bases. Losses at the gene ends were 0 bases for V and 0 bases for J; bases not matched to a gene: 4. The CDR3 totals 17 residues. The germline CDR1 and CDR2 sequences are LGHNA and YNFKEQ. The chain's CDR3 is CASSQDAAGANTGELFF. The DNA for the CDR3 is TGTGCCAGCAGCCAAGATGCGGCGGGGGCGAACACCGGGGAGCTGTTTTTT.

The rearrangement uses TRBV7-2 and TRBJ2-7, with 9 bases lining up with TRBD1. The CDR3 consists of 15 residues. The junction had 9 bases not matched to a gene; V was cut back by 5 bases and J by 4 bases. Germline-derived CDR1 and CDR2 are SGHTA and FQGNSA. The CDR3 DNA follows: TGTGCCAGCAGCGCGATAGGGACAGGGCTTTACGAGCAGTACTTC. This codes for CASSAIGTGLYEQYF.

The CDR3 spells CASSRKGGLAGGHGIEQFF. The CDR3 DNA follows: TGTGCCAGCAGCCGCAAAGGAGGACTAGCGGGGGGCCATGGGATTGAGCAGTTCTTC. The rearrangement joins TRBV11-2 to TRBJ2-1, with 14 bases that match TRBD2. V lost 5 bases, J lost 9 bases, and 18 bases stayed unmatched. From germline, CDR1 is SGHAT and CDR2 FQNNGV. This CDR3 is 19 amino acids long.

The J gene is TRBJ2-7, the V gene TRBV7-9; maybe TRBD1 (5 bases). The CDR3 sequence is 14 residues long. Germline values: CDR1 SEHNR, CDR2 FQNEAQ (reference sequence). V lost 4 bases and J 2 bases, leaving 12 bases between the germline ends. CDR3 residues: CASSSRQIAYEQYF. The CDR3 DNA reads TGTGCCAGCAGCTCCCGACAGATTGCCTACGAGCAGTACTTC. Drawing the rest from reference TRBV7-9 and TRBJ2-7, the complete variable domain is DTGVSQNPRHKITKRGQNVTFRCDPISEHNRLYWYRQTLGQGPEFLTYFQNEAQLEKSRLLSDRFSAERPKGSFSTLEIQRTEQGDSAMYLCASSSRQIAYEQYFGPGTRLTVT.

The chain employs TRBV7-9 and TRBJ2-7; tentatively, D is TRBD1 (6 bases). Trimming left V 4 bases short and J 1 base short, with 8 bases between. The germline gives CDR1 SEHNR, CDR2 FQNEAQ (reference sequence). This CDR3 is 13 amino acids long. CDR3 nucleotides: TGTGCCAGCAGCTCAACAGGGTCCTACGAGCAGTACTTC. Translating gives CASSSTGSYEQYF.

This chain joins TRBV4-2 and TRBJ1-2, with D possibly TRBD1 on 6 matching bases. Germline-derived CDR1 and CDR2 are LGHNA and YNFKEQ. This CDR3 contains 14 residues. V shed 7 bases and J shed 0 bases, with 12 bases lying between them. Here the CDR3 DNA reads TGTGCCAGCAAGGGGGGGGCGGCTAACTATGGCTACACCTTC. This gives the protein CASKGGAANYGYTF.

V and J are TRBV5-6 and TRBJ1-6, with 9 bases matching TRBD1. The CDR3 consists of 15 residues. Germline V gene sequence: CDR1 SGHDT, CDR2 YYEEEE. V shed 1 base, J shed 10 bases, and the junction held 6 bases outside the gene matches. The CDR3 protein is CASSLLGTGTSPLHF. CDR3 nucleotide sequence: TGTGCCAGCAGCTTGTTGGGGACAGGGACATCACCCCTCCACTTT.

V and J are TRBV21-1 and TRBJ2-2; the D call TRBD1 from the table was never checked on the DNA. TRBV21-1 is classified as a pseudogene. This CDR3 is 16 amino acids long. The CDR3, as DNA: TGTGCCAGCAGCTCCGAGGGACAGAGGCTTGCCGGGGAGCTGTTTTTT. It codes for CASSSEGQRLAGELFF.

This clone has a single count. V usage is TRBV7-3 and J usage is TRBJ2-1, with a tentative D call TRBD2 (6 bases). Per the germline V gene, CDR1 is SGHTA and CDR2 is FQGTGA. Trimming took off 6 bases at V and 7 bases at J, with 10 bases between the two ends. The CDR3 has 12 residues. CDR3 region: CASSAGMNEQFF. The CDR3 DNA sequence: TGTGCCAGCAGTGCGGGGATGAATGAGCAGTTCTTC.